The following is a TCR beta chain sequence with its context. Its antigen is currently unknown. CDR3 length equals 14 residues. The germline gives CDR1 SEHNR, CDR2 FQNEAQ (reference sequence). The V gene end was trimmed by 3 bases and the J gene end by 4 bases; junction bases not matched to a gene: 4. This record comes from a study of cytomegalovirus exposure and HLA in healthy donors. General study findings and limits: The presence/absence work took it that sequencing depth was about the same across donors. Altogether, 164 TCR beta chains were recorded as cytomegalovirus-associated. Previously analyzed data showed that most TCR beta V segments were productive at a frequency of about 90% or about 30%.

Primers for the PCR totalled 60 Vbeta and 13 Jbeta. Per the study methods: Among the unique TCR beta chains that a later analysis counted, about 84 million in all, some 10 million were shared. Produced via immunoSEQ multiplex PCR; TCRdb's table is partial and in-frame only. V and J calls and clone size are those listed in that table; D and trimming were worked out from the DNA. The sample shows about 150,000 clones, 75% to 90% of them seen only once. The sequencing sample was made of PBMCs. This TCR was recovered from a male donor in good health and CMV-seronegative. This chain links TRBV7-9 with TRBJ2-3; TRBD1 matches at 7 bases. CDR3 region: CASSFMTGSDTQYF. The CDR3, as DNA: TGTGCCAGCAGCTTTATGACAGGGTCAGATACGCAGTATTTT.